This TCR beta chain was obtained from a study of T cells expressing NK-cell markers. About the research overall: Seven donors tested HCMV-seropositive and one tested seronegative among the eight sequenced. Whole-study results and caveats: CD8+ T cells in a handful of donors included dominant NKG2C+ clonotypes at roughly 1.0-7.0%.

cDNA encoding TCR beta was synthesized via 5'RACE template switching incorporating UMIs. TCRdb reprocessed the 5' RACE reads, keeping one entry per CDR3 protein, no DNA. This repertoire includes about 300,000 distinct CDR3 sequences. Concerning this clonotype: The target antigen is unknown.

The CDR3 consists of 14 residues. Germline V CDR1 and CDR2: DFQATT, SNEGSKA (reference sequence). Sequencing was carried out using blood T cells: a sorted CD56 or NKG2C T cell subset, CD4+ or CD8+ T cells, or bulk PBMC T cells (not recorded which). This clonotype originated in a woman between 18 and 70 years old in good health. V and J are TRBV20-1 and TRBJ2-5; TCRdb gives TRBD2 as the D gene, but with no DNA this cannot be confirmed. The CDR3 spells CSATGLAVARTQYF.